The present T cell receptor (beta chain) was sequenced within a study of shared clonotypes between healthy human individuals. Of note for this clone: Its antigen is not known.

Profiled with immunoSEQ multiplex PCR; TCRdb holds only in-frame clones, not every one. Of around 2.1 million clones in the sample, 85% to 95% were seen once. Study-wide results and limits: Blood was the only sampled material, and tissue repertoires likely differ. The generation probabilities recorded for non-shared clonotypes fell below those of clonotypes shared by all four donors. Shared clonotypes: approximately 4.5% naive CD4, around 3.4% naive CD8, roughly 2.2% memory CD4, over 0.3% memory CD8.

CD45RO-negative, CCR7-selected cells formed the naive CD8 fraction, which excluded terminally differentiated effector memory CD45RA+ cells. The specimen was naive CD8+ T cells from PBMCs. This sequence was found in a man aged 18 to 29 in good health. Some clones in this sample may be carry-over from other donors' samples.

CDR3 coding DNA: TGTGCCAGCAGCCAGAACTACGAGCAGTACTTC. Amino acid sequence: CASSQNYEQYF. The rearrangement links TRBV14 to TRBJ2-7; no firm D call. The CDR3 has 11 amino acids. Germline V gene lookup returns CDR1 SGHDN and CDR2 FVKESK. Trimming left V 3 bases short and J 3 bases short, with 3 bases between.